This T cell receptor beta chain emerged from a study of tumor-infiltrating lymphocytes in primary liver carcinoma. Study as a whole: Each of the growths was stage T1-T3 N0M0, extending about 4 to 10 cm across. Sequenced samples came back with roughly 3.65 to 7.5 million productive TCRbeta reads, and the counts looked alike across tissue types.

This clonotype was counted once. Total RNA (roughly 530 ng) served as template for TCR beta cDNA synthesis primed by a constant-region primer. Three rounds of nested multiplex PCR with slightly modified ARM-PCR produced TCR beta libraries. The first two PCR rounds used TRBV1-TRBV30 forward primers with a C-beta reverse primer, about 10 cycles each. Using its own MiXCR run on the multiplex PCR reads, TCRdb lists one record per CDR3 protein. The sample shows about 180,000 distinct CDR3 sequences, less than 65% of them seen only once. Germline DNA was extracted too, while blood RNA derived from unsorted whole blood. What was collected before surgery was about 4 milliliters of peripheral blood. The CDR3 is 13 amino acids. CDR1 SQVTM and CDR2 ANQGSEA come from the germline V gene. Trimming stripped 7 bases from V and 7 bases from J, with 20 bases between.

This rearrangement joins TRBV29-1 to TRBJ2-7, with unresolved D. Sequenced sample: peripheral blood. The receptor was isolated from a man aged 35-49 years with primary liver carcinoma and hepatitis B virus infection. CDR3 region: CSAQSRAQWEQYF. The CDR3 DNA reads as TGCAGCGCCCAAAGCCGGGCTCAATGGGAGCAGTACTTC.